The rows below give T cell receptor beta chains drawn from one sample of a study of graft-versus-host responses after intestinal transplantation. Their antigens are not known. Using immunoSEQ multiplex PCR, the repertoire was profiled, and TCRdb retains in-frame clones only, with some absent. The data hold some 64,000 clones, with approximately 91% observed a single time. The specimen was unstimulated CD8+ T cells sorted from spleen or lymph node cells, collected before transplant. The receptors stem from a human donor who was the organ donor for an intestinal transplant. CDR3s include the opening cysteine and the closing phenylalanine or tryptophan. The D gene is left open where the match is weak. Clone sizes are given selectively: once, few, many, or a class where the clone is expanded.

d_call	j_call	v_call	clone_size	cdr3_aa	cdr3_nt
TRBD1	TRBJ2-3	TRBV7-9	-	CASSFIRGQGRGTDTQYF	TGTGCCAGCAGCTTTATTCGGGGACAGGGAAGGGGTACAGATACGCAGTATTTT
-	TRBJ1-4	TRBV28	-	CASSFEQGVVLGEKLFF	TGTGCCAGCAGTTTCGAACAGGGTGTCGTTTTAGGTGAAAAACTGTTTTTT
TRBD1	TRBJ2-7	TRBV13	-	CASSHLGQGHDEQYF	TGTGCCAGCAGCCATTTGGGACAGGGTCATGACGAGCAGTACTTC
-	TRBJ2-7	TRBV19	-	CASSMVSPSYEQYF	TGTGCCAGTAGTATGGTCTCTCCTAGCTACGAGCAGTACTTC
-	TRBJ2-6	TRBV9	-	CASSVEGGMSSGANVLTF	TGTGCCAGCAGCGTCGAGGGGGGGATGAGCTCTGGGGCCAACGTCCTGACTTTC
-	TRBJ2-5	TRBV9	-	CASSVVPGETQYF	TGTGCCAGCAGCGTAGTTCCGGGGGAGACCCAGTACTTC
TRBD1	TRBJ2-4	TRBV28	-	CASSPTGVAKNIQYF	TGTGCCAGCAGCCCGACAGGGGTAGCCAAAAACATTCAGTACTTC
-	TRBJ1-2	TRBV9	-	CASSVSQSGDNYGYTF	TGTGCCAGCAGCGTCTCTCAAAGCGGGGACAACTATGGCTACACCTTC
-	TRBJ1-4	TRBV4-1	-	CASSQEFGAPTPNEKLFF	TGCGCCAGCAGCCAAGAGTTTGGAGCACCAACGCCTAATGAAAAACTGTTTTTT
-	TRBJ1-1	TRBV11-3	-	CASSLGLSEAFF	TGTGCCAGCAGCTTAGGTTTATCTGAAGCTTTCTTT
TRBD1	TRBJ2-3	TRBV7-8	-	CASSPYPGTGLSGDTQYF	TGTGCCAGCAGCCCATACCCCGGGACAGGGTTGTCCGGAGATACGCAGTATTTT
-	TRBJ2-2	TRBV29-1	-	CSGQVTGELFF	TGCAGCGGGCAGGTCACCGGGGAGCTGTTTTTT
TRBD2	TRBJ2-1	TRBV7-3	-	CASSLSGRAGNEQFF	TGTGCCAGCAGCCTTAGCGGGAGGGCCGGGAATGAGCAGTTCTTC
TRBD2	TRBJ2-7	TRBV5-6	-	CASSSTYREAREQYF	TGTGCCAGCAGCTCTACTTATCGGGAGGCCCGCGAGCAGTACTTC
-	TRBJ1-2	TRBV7-6	-	CASSATGNYGYTF	TGTGCCAGCAGCGCCACAGGGAACTATGGCTACACCTTC
-	TRBJ1-1	TRBV28	once	CASSQPLQGRNTEAFF	TGTGCCAGCAGCCAACCCCTACAGGGCCGGAACACTGAAGCTTTCTTT
-	TRBJ1-2	TRBV9	-	CASSTNAGPDYGYTF	TGTGCCAGCAGCACAAATGCAGGCCCTGACTATGGCTACACCTTC
-	TRBJ2-1	TRBV19	-	CATQGPAYYNEQFF	TGTGCCACCCAGGGCCCGGCGTACTACAATGAGCAGTTCTTC
-	TRBJ2-7	TRBV7-8	-	CASSLVDPILWLADYEQYF	TGTGCCAGCAGCTTAGTTGATCCGATCCTCTGGTTAGCAGATTACGAGCAGTACTTC
TRBD2	TRBJ2-3	TRBV28	-	CASSLRGDSTDTQYF	TGTGCCAGCAGTTTACGGGGGGACAGCACAGATACGCAGTATTTT
TRBD2	TRBJ2-3	TRBV18	-	CASSPGLAGGVTDTQYF	TGTGCCAGCTCACCAGGACTAGCGGGAGGGGTCACAGATACGCAGTATTTT
TRBD2	TRBJ2-7	TRBV25-1	-	CASSARLAGGYEQYF	TGTGCCAGCAGTGCGAGACTAGCGGGAGGATACGAGCAGTACTTC
-	TRBJ2-7	TRBV5-6	-	CASSLGVGAYEQYF	TGTGCCAGCAGCTTGGGGGTCGGGGCCTACGAGCAGTACTTC
TRBD2	TRBJ2-2	TRBV25-1	few	CASSEGGDTGELFF	TGTGCCAGCAGTGAAGGGGGGGACACCGGGGAGCTGTTTTTT
-	TRBJ1-2	TRBV4-1	-	CASSQGYRALRGYTF	TGCGCCAGCAGCCAAGGTTACAGGGCGCTGCGTGGCTACACCTTC
TRBD1	TRBJ1-5	TRBV19	few	CASSMGDRGSNQPQHF	TGTGCCAGTAGTATGGGGGACAGGGGTAGCAATCAGCCCCAGCATTTT
-	TRBJ1-2	TRBV7-9	-	CASSLVAGDGIIYGYTF	TGTGCCAGCAGCTTAGTGGCAGGTGACGGGATTATCTATGGCTACACCTTC
TRBD2	TRBJ2-2	TRBV15	once	CATSRDYQGRTSGRANTGELFF	TGTGCCACCAGCAGAGATTATCAGGGGCGGACTAGCGGTCGAGCGAACACCGGGGAGCTGTTTTTT
TRBD1	TRBJ1-4	TRBV4-1	few	CASSHIQDRVGEKLFF	TGCGCCAGCAGCCACATACAGGACAGGGTAGGGGAAAAACTGTTTTTT
TRBD1	TRBJ2-7	TRBV6-1	-	CASGQGRYEQYF	TGTGCCAGCGGACAGGGGAGATACGAGCAGTACTTC
-	TRBJ1-1	TRBV7-9	-	CASSPPQTEAFF	TGTGCCAGCAGCCCCCCCCAGACTGAAGCTTTCTTT
TRBD2	TRBJ2-1	TRBV28	-	CASSLDELAGAGEQFF	TGTGCCAGCAGTTTAGACGAACTAGCGGGAGCCGGGGAGCAGTTCTTC
TRBD2	TRBJ2-7	TRBV18	-	CASSPPGGYEQYF	TGTGCCAGCTCACCACCGGGAGGGTACGAGCAGTACTTC
TRBD1	TRBJ1-2	TRBV4-1	-	CASSQEFLGQDYGYTF	TGCGCCAGCAGCCAAGAATTTCTAGGACAGGACTATGGCTACACCTTC
-	TRBJ2-1	TRBV10-3	-	CAISETEVGERVWDEQFF	TGTGCCATCAGTGAGACGGAAGTCGGAGAGAGGGTGTGGGATGAGCAGTTCTTC
TRBD2	TRBJ2-2	TRBV7-6	-	CASSLAPSGRANTGELFF	TGTGCCAGCAGCTTAGCCCCTAGCGGGAGGGCGAACACCGGGGAGCTGTTTTTT
TRBD2	TRBJ2-7	TRBV20-1	-	CSAGLAGEQYF	TGCAGTGCAGGGCTAGCGGGCGAGCAGTACTTC
TRBD2	TRBJ2-7	TRBV9	-	CASGRGGDEQYF	TGTGCCAGCGGGAGGGGCGGAGACGAGCAGTACTTC
TRBD2	TRBJ2-7	TRBV28	-	CASSSILAGSPGEQYF	TGTGCCAGCAGTTCCATACTAGCGGGGAGTCCGGGCGAGCAGTACTTC
-	TRBJ2-3	TRBV23-1	-	CASSQINRQVGTDTQYF	TGCGCCAGCAGTCAGATTAATAGACAGGTAGGCACAGATACGCAGTATTTT
-	TRBJ1-1	TRBV11-3	-	CASSLGAGEAFF	TGTGCCAGCAGCTTAGGGGCGGGAGAAGCTTTCTTT
-	TRBJ2-2	TRBV18	-	CASSPRRRSNTGELFF	TGTGCCAGCTCACCAAGACGGAGATCGAACACCGGGGAGCTGTTTTTT
TRBD1	TRBJ2-7	TRBV5-1	-	CASSRTGANYEQYF	TGCGCCAGCAGCCGGACAGGCGCGAACTACGAGCAGTACTTC
TRBD2	TRBJ2-1	TRBV4-3	few	CASSQASPKDPGLAGGDNEQFF	TGCGCCAGCAGCCAAGCTTCCCCAAAAGATCCGGGACTAGCGGGAGGAGACAATGAGCAGTTCTTC
TRBD1	TRBJ1-1	TRBV14	-	CASSLFAGQDEAFF	TGTGCCAGCAGCCTTTTTGCGGGACAGGATGAAGCTTTCTTT